The 3 T cell receptor beta chains below come from one sample, sequenced in a study of blood T cell repertoires in COVID-19. Sequenced by immunoSEQ multiplex PCR; TCRdb stores in-frame clones only, minus some. The table has tens of thousands of clones, roughly 87% seen once. The source material was peripheral blood. The receptors stem from a man of 80 years or more with acute or convalescent COVID-19.

The chain combines TRBV18 with TRBJ1-3; perhaps TRBD1 as D (5 bases). Per the germline V gene, CDR1 is KGHSH and CDR2 is LQKENI. Trimming took off 2 bases at V and 2 bases at J, with 13 bases between the two ends. The CDR3 runs 16 residues. This CDR3 reads CASSPYSGGTGNTIYF. In nucleotides, the CDR3 is TGTGCCAGCTCACCATATTCCGGGGGAACTGGAAACACCATATATTTT.

The genes are TRBV4-1 and TRBJ1-4, with TRBD1 matching over 8 bases. Looked up from germline, CDR1 is MGHRA and CDR2 is YSYEKL. CDR3 length equals 16 residues. J was trimmed by 3 bases and V by 0 bases; bases with no gene match: 3. The CDR3 sequence is CASSQDSDRANEKLFF. Written as DNA, the CDR3 is TGCGCCAGCAGCCAAGATTCGGACAGGGCTAATGAAAAACTGTTTTTT.

This chain links TRBV29-1 with TRBJ1-1, with D unclear. There are 14 residues in the CDR3. Looked up from germline, CDR1 is SQVTM and CDR2 is ANQGSEA. V gave up 0 bases and J gave up 0 bases, with 8 bases separating them. Written as DNA, the CDR3 is TGCAGCGTTGAAGATTCCGGGTTGAACACTGAAGCTTTCTTT. Amino acids: CSVEDSGLNTEAFF.